This TCR beta chain was identified in a study of blood T cells in healthy people across ages. General study points: Researchers judged that diversity estimates from one million T cells fell short of true values. The recorded TCR beta diversity per million T cells decreased in a roughly linear manner with age. The long-lived group displayed more naive CD4+ cells, plus higher diversity, than the aged donors did.

V shed 4 bases and J 7 bases; nucleotides not matched to a gene: 5. In germline, CDR1 is SGHVS, CDR2 FNYEAQ. The CDR3 is made up of 15 amino acids. Remarks on this clonotype: Antigen: not known.

Each donor was a healthy Caucasian individual from Russia, aged roughly 6 to 95. A sample-barcoded 5' primer and a J-beta primer mix were used in a second PCR of about 7 to 11 cycles. Each CDR3 protein is one row after TCRdb ran MiXCR on the 5' RACE reads. The profile shows over 1.5 million distinct CDR3 sequences, about 50% of them singletons. This receptor was taken from a woman between 35 and 50 years old in good health. V and J are TRBV7-6 and TRBJ1-4, with TRBD1 matching 11 bases. Material: blood. Here the CDR3 reads CASSYGTGGIEKLFF. CDR3 coding DNA: TGTGCCAGCAGCTACGGGACAGGGGGAATTGAAAAACTGTTTTTT.